A single sample is the source of the 16 T cell receptor beta chains below, sequenced in a study of Graves' ophthalmopathy and Graves' hyperthyroidism. From RNA, the CDR3 regions of TCR beta chains were amplified and sequenced. Scientists carried out first-round RT-PCR using HTBI primers and then a second-round multiplex PCR. TCRdb itself ran the multiplex PCR reads through MiXCR, one entry per CDR3 protein. Among 500,000 to 700,000 distinct CDR3 sequences listed, roughly 40% were seen once. The sample was peripheral blood or thyroid tissue (not recorded which). The source is an adult man with Graves' hyperthyroidism.

The rearrangement uses TRBV29-1 and TRBJ1-6; TRBD1 is a possible D gene (6 bases). The length of the CDR3 is 11 residues. Germline assignment: CDR1 SQVTM and CDR2 ANQGSEA. With 7 bases removed from V and 6 bases from J, the gap between germline ends came to 7 bases. Here the CDR3 DNA reads TGCAGCGGGGGGGCTAATTCACCCCTCCACTTT. The encoded protein is CSGGANSPLHF. The full variable domain, in which reference TRBV29-1 and TRBJ1-6 provide the parts outside the CDR3, is SAVISQKPSRDICQRGTSLTIQCQVDSQVTMMFWYRQQPGQSLTLIATANQGSEATYESGFVIDKFPISRPNLTFSTLTVSNMSPEDSSIYLCSGGANSPLHFGNGTRLTVT.

The V gene is TRBV9, the J gene TRBJ2-2; TRBD2 matches at 8 bases. This CDR3 is built from 18 residues. The germline V gene has CDR1 SGDLS and CDR2 YYNGEE. With V trimmed by 4 bases and J by 7 bases, 18 bases remained unmatched. The CDR3 here is CASSQRHEGLGVGGELFF. CDR3 coding DNA: TGTGCCAGCAGCCAAAGGCATGAGGGACTAGGAGTAGGCGGGGAGCTGTTTTTT.

This clonotype appeared once. V usage is TRBV10-3 and J usage is TRBJ1-2; 7 nucleotides match TRBD1. CDR1 ENHRY and CDR2 SYGVKD come from the germline V gene. The CDR3 runs to 14 residues. The junction had 7 bases not matched to a gene; V was cut back by 5 bases and J by 4 bases. CDR3 DNA sequence: TGTGCCATCAGTAATCATCGGGACAGCTATGGCTACACCTTC. This encodes CAISNHRDSYGYTF.

This clonotype was seen ten or more times. The CDR3: CASTGQGAYQPQHF. The CDR3 DNA sequence: TGTGCCAGTACAGGACAGGGGGCATATCAGCCCCAGCATTTT. The chain is built from TRBV6-1 and TRBJ1-5; 11 bases fit TRBD1. The germline V gene has CDR1 MNHNS and CDR2 SASEGT. The CDR3 covers 14 residues. V shed 9 bases, J shed 5 bases, and the junction held 6 bases outside the gene matches.

The chain recombines TRBV29-1 with TRBJ1-1, with D possibly TRBD1 on 5 matching bases. The CDR3 is 11 amino acids. Germline-derived CDR1 and CDR2 are SQVTM and ANQGSEA. V gave up 7 bases and J gave up 3 bases, with 9 bases separating them. The CDR3 DNA follows: TGCAGCGGCGGGGGGGACACTGAAGCTTTCTTT. Translation gives CSGGGDTEAFF.

CDR3 loop: CASSYSLAGSEQFF. DNA of the CDR3: TGTGCCAGCAGTTATTCCTTAGCGGGATCGGAGCAGTTCTTC. The chain couples TRBV11-1 to TRBJ2-7, with 8 bases matching TRBD2. The DNA matches TRBJ2-1 better at its end, which makes the J call doubtful. Germline V gene data show CDR1 as SGHAT and CDR2 as FQDESV (reference sequence). CDR3 length: 14 amino acids.

This chain connects TRBV19 to TRBJ2-5, with 10 positions matching TRBD1. With 4 bases clipped from V and 4 bases from J, the junction kept 12 bases outside the gene matches. The germline V gene has CDR1 LNHDA and CDR2 SQIVND (reference sequence). This CDR3 is built from 17 residues. The CDR3 DNA follows: TGTGCCAGTAGTACCTCGACAGGGGGCGGCGGGCGAGAGACCCAGTACTTC. This encodes CASSTSTGGGGRETQYF.

This clonotype was counted ten times or more. This chain joins TRBV20-1 and TRBJ1-1; possible D gene TRBD1, 5 bases. The CDR3 is 15 amino acids. Germline V gives CDR1 DFQATT, CDR2 SNEGSKA (reference sequence). Trimming removed 0 bases at V and 0 bases at J, with 11 bases between. The CDR3 here is CSARDAGGLNTEAFF. The CDR3 region has the DNA TGCAGTGCTAGAGATGCTGGGGGTCTGAACACTGAAGCTTTCTTT.

V gene TRBV20-1 combines with J gene TRBJ2-3; no clear D gene. Germline CDR1 reads DFQATT; CDR2 reads SNEGSKA (reference sequence). The CDR3 spans 13 residues. V was shortened by 0 bases and J by 1 base, with 5 bases between the two germline ends. CDR3 amino acids: CSARDAGTDTQYF. The CDR3 DNA reads as TGCAGTGCTAGAGATGCCGGCACAGATACGCAGTATTTT.

This clonotype was observed at least ten times. This chain connects TRBV7-2 to TRBJ1-3; D call uncertain. Germline CDR1 reads SGHTA; CDR2 reads FQGNSA. V gave up 6 bases and J gave up 7 bases, with 10 bases separating them. CDR3 size: 12 residues. The CDR3 region is CASSSPGNTIYF. The CDR3 nucleotides read TGTGCCAGCAGTTCTCCGGGCAACACCATATATTTT.

The CDR3 here is CASSEQTTNEKLFF. The CDR3 DNA reads TGTGCCAGCAGTGAACAAACAACTAATGAAAAACTGTTTTTT. V and J are TRBV2 and TRBJ1-4; unclear D gene. This CDR3 region has 14 residues. V was clipped by 2 bases and J by 0 bases, with 4 bases between them. The germline gives CDR1 SNHLY, CDR2 FYNNEI.

This clonotype appeared many times. V and J are TRBV14 and TRBJ1-1; TRBD1 might be the D (6 bases). CDR3 length: 14 residues. Germline V gene lookup returns CDR1 SGHDN and CDR2 FVKESK. Deletions cut 2 bases from V and 5 bases from J, with 12 bases between. The CDR3 DNA sequence: TGTGCCAGCAGCCAACGAGGGGGTTCTACTGAAGCTTTCTTT. Its translation: CASSQRGGSTEAFF.

The rearrangement joins TRBV11-3 to TRBJ2-3; 9 nucleotides agree with TRBD1. Germline V gene sequence: CDR1 SGHNT, CDR2 YENEEA. CDR3 length: 17 amino acids. Trimming cost V 5 bases and J 0 bases; bases outside gene matches: 9. DNA for the CDR3: TGTGCCAGCAGCACCAGACGACAGGGGGTTAGCACAGATACGCAGTATTTT. Encoded protein: CASSTRRQGVSTDTQYF.

In regard to this clonotype: Its ends do not fully match the called genes, so a read error is possible. The rearrangement uses TRBV10-3 and TRBJ1-2, with 8 bases aligning to TRBD1. Looked up from germline, CDR1 is ENHRY and CDR2 is SYGVKD. The CDR3 has 13 amino acids. CDR3 loop: CASSETGAYGYTF. The CDR3 DNA reads as TGTGCCAGCAGTGAGACAGGGGCTTATGGCTACACCTTC.

The genes are TRBV7-4 and TRBJ2-2, with D tentatively TRBD1 (6 bases). The V end lost 5 bases, the J end lost 1 base, and 23 bases lay between the germline ends. CDR3 size: 19 residues. Germline V gene lookup returns CDR1 SGHVT and CDR2 SQSDAQ. The CDR3 DNA is TGTGCCAGCAGCGTAGAATTAGGCGGACAGAGCGTGAACACCGGGGAGCTGTTTTTT. As protein: CASSVELGGQSVNTGELFF.

This clonotype was observed at least ten times. This sequence joins TRBV12-3 or TRBV12-4 and TRBJ1-6; D is unresolved. This CDR3 has 10 residues. Trimming pared 6 bases from V and 11 bases from J, leaving 5 bases between. CDR3 sequence (DNA): TGTGCCAGCAGCGGCCCACCCCTCCACTTT. This encodes CASSGPPLHF.